The 24 T cell receptor beta chains below were found in one sample sequenced in a study of response to subunit inactivated influenza vaccine. TCRdb reanalysed the RT-PCR reads using MiXCR and keeps one entry per CDR3 protein. The sample has over 800,000 distinct CDR3 sequences, around 21% seen once; the top ten hold 9.5% to 13%. Sequences were derived from PBMCs from blood, sampled more than 4 days after vaccination. The source is a middle-aged man who received an inactivated influenza vaccine.

The gene calls are TRBV6-1 and TRBJ2-5, with D perhaps matching TRBD2 (5 bases). The germline V and J ends were trimmed by 6 bases and 4 bases, with 21 bases remaining between them. The CDR3 extends over 16 amino acids. Germline CDR1 reads MNHNS; CDR2 reads SASEGT. The CDR3 region has the DNA TGTGCCAGCAGCCGCTTCGCGGGCCCCTCTGCAGAGACCCAGTACTTC. This codes for CASSRFAGPSAETQYF.

The genes are TRBV20-1 and TRBJ2-3, with TRBD1 matching over 10 bases. The CDR3 runs 14 residues. The V segment lost 5 bases and the J segment 4 bases; nucleotides outside the gene matches: 6. Germline CDR1 is DFQATT and CDR2 is SNEGSKA (reference sequence). The CDR3: CSARQGARPDTQYF. CDR3 DNA: TGCAGTGCTCGACAGGGGGCTCGCCCAGATACGCAGTATTTT.

The rearrangement links TRBV20-1 to TRBJ2-2, with D perhaps matching TRBD1 (5 bases). Trimming shortened V by 6 bases and J by 0 bases, and 11 bases separated the two germline ends. Germline CDR1 DFQATT, CDR2 SNEGSKA (reference sequence). This CDR3 has 14 residues. CDR3 in amino acids: CSAIDRPNTGELFF. CDR3 in DNA: TGCAGTGCGATTGACAGACCGAACACCGGGGAGCTGTTTTTT.

The rearrangement links TRBV7-8 to TRBJ2-3; 7 bases agree with TRBD2. Germline V CDR1 and CDR2: SGHVS, FQNEAQ. J was trimmed by 0 bases and V by 1 base; bases with no gene match: 4. This CDR3 region has 16 residues. CDR3 in DNA: TGTGCCAGCAGCTTAGTCGGGGGGACTAGCACAGATACGCAGTATTTT. It translates to CASSLVGGTSTDTQYF.

This clonotype was seen a few times. The chain carries TRBV12-3 or TRBV12-4 and TRBJ2-1; D unclear. V dropped 2 bases and J dropped 9 bases, with 5 bases sitting between them. CDR3 size: 11 residues. The CDR3 sequence: CASSLTTEQFF. DNA of the CDR3: TGTGCCAGCAGTTTAACGACTGAGCAGTTCTTC.

The chain couples TRBV5-1 to TRBJ2-2; the D gene is possibly TRBD2 (5 bases). Germline V gene sequence: CDR1 SGHRS, CDR2 YFSETQ. V lost 0 bases and J lost 13, with 13 bases in between. CDR3 length: 13 amino acids. Here the CDR3 DNA reads TGCGCCAGCAGCTTGGAGGTTAGCGTCGTGCTGTTTTTT. Protein product: CASSLEVSVVLFF.

V usage is TRBV6-5 and J usage is TRBJ2-7; the D gene is possibly TRBD2 (6 bases). Trimming pared 4 bases from V and 2 bases from J, leaving 15 bases between. This CDR3 spans 15 amino acids. Germline loops: CDR1 MNHEY, CDR2 SVGAGI. The CDR3 DNA is TGTGCCAGCAGTTCCGGGGGTGGTCTAACCTACGAGCAGTACTTC. Translating it yields CASSSGGGLTYEQYF.

DNA for the CDR3: TGCAGTGCTGCCGAGACAGGGACAACCTACGAGCAGTACTTC. Translation gives CSAAETGTTYEQYF. This sequence joins TRBV20-1 and TRBJ2-7; 7 nucleotides line up with TRBD1. CDR1 DFQATT and CDR2 SNEGSKA come from the germline V gene (reference sequence). V was pared by 5 bases and J by 2 bases, with 9 bases of the junction left unmatched. The CDR3 runs 14 residues.

This clonotype was detected only a few times. J is TRBJ2-5 and V is TRBV10-3; D ambiguous. The V end was cut by 6 bases, the J end by 5 bases, with 7 bases between. Germline-derived CDR1 and CDR2 are ENHRY and SYGVKD. This CDR3 has 11 amino acids. The CDR3 spells CAIRKSETQYF. As DNA, the CDR3 is TGTGCCATCAGAAAGAGTGAGACCCAGTACTTC.

This clonotype was observed at least ten times. The rearrangement links TRBV7-2 to TRBJ1-5; D remains unclear. Germline CDR1 and CDR2: SGHTA and FQGNSA. V was pared by 2 bases and J by 9 bases, with 17 bases between. This CDR3 has 15 residues. The CDR3 region has the DNA TGTGCCAGCAGCTTATCGGCCCTTCGCGACTGGCCCCAGCATTTT. This translates into CASSLSALRDWPQHF.

The chain links TRBV5-1 to TRBJ2-6; 8 bases agree with TRBD1. The CDR3 length is 17 residues. Trimming at V came to 0 bases and at J to 0 bases, leaving 2 bases not matched to a gene. Germline CDR1 reads SGHRS; CDR2 reads YFSETQ. This chain's CDR3 is CASSLGGTGSGANVLTF. CDR3 DNA: TGCGCCAGCAGCTTGGGTGGGACAGGCTCTGGGGCCAACGTCCTGACTTTC.

V is TRBV12-3 or TRBV12-4 and J is TRBJ2-1; D might be TRBD2 (6 bases). The CDR3 sequence is 15 residues long. Trimming took off 7 bases at V and 4 bases at J, with 17 bases between the two ends. CDR3 sequence: CASTNRERKYNEQFF. The CDR3 DNA sequence: TGTGCCAGCACCAACCGGGAGAGGAAATACAATGAGCAGTTCTTC.

A few counts support this clonotype. The chain recombines TRBV20-1 with TRBJ2-1; possible D gene TRBD2, 6 bases. From germline, CDR1 is DFQATT and CDR2 SNEGSKA (reference sequence). The CDR3 spans 13 residues. V was shortened by 8 bases and J by 5 bases, with 16 bases between the two germline ends. The CDR3 region is CSLTGGYDNEQFF. CDR3 nucleotides: TGCAGTCTTACTGGAGGGTACGACAATGAGCAGTTCTTC.

The chain carries TRBV28 and TRBJ2-3; D not certain. The CDR3 is 17 amino acids. CDR1 is MDHEN, CDR2 SYDVKM, per germline. V was clipped by 3 bases and J by 3 bases, with 19 bases between them. CDR3: CASSFLVGQEITDTQYF. The CDR3 nucleotides are TGTGCCAGCAGTTTCCTGGTCGGGCAGGAGATTACAGATACGCAGTATTTT.

The chain employs TRBV7-2 and TRBJ1-1; weak D call: TRBD1 (6 bases). The V gene lost 6 bases and the J gene lost 0 bases, with 14 bases spanning the gap. Germline V CDR1 and CDR2: SGHTA, FQGNSA. The CDR3 extends over 15 amino acids. CDR3: CASRGQLPMNTEAFF. The CDR3 DNA sequence: TGTGCCAGCAGAGGACAGCTCCCAATGAACACTGAAGCTTTCTTT.

The CDR3 protein is CASSFSEGSSYEQYF. CDR3 coding DNA: TGTGCCAGCAGCTTTAGCGAGGGTTCTTCCTACGAGCAGTACTTC. The V and J genes are TRBV7-2 and TRBJ2-7; tentative D call: TRBD2 (5 bases). Per germline, CDR1 SGHTA and CDR2 FQGNSA. V lost 3 bases to trimming and J lost 1 base, with 13 bases between them. The CDR3 length is 15 residues.

This clonotype was counted ten times or more. V gene TRBV4-1 combines with J gene TRBJ1-2; a weak D match, TRBD1 (6 bases). V gave up 1 base and J gave up 5 bases, with 8 bases separating them. Germline V gives CDR1 MGHRA, CDR2 YSYEKL. CDR3 length: 13 residues. Here the CDR3 DNA reads TGCGCCAGCAGCCAAGGAGGGGGATATGGCTACACCTTC. Its protein is CASSQGGGYGYTF.

This clonotype occurred a few times. This chain uses TRBV10-3 with TRBJ2-5; possibly TRBD1 for D (6 bases). Trimming shortened V by 4 bases and J by 3 bases, and 15 bases separated the two germline ends. CDR3 length: 15 residues. Germline V gene lookup returns CDR1 ENHRY and CDR2 SYGVKD. This chain's CDR3 is CAISVGRTVEETQYF. Written as DNA, the CDR3 is TGTGCCATCAGTGTAGGCCGGACAGTCGAAGAGACCCAGTACTTC.

This clonotype was seen more than once but under ten times. The rearrangement joins TRBV4-1 to TRBJ2-1; 8 nucleotides line up with TRBD2. Germline CDR1 is MGHRA and CDR2 is YSYEKL. The CDR3 covers 16 residues. The ends lost 3 bases at V and 4 bases at J; junction bases unmatched: 8. CDR3 DNA: TGCGCCAGCAGCCAGCCCGGGACTAGGTGGTACAATGAGCAGTTCTTC. It yields the protein CASSQPGTRWYNEQFF.

The chain combines TRBV11-2 with TRBJ2-6; D is undetermined. Per germline, CDR1 SGHAT and CDR2 FQNNGV. V dropped 2 bases and J dropped 0 bases, with 14 bases sitting between them. The CDR3 spans 18 residues. The CDR3, as DNA: TGTGCCAGCAGCTTACTGGTAGGGATCTACTCTGGGGCCAACGTCCTGACTTTC. Protein product: CASSLLVGIYSGANVLTF. Full variable domain (remainder filled in from reference TRBV11-2 and TRBJ2-6): EAGVAQSPRYKIIEKRQSVAFWCNPISGHATLYWYQQILGQGPKLLIQFQNNGVVDDSQLPKDRFSAERLKGVDSTLKIQPAKLEDSAVYLCASSLLVGIYSGANVLTFGAGSRLTVL.

This clonotype came up many times. The chain has TRBV6-5 and TRBJ2-3, with TRBD2 matching 10 bases. Germline V CDR1 and CDR2: MNHEY, SVGAGI. The CDR3 has 17 residues. Losses at the gene ends were 0 bases for V and 1 base for J; bases not matched to a gene: 4. The CDR3 here is CASSYSGLAGGTDTQYF. The CDR3 coding sequence is TGTGCCAGCAGTTACTCGGGTCTAGCGGGGGGCACAGATACGCAGTATTTT.

The J gene is TRBJ2-1, the V gene TRBV28, with a weak D call TRBD2 (7 bases). Between the trimmed V and J ends, which lost 3 bases and 6 bases, there was a span of 21 bases. This CDR3 comprises 17 residues. Germline V gene lookup returns CDR1 MDHEN and CDR2 SYDVKM. DNA for the CDR3: TGTGCCAGCAGTTTCCCTAGCGGAGGGGGGTATAGCAATGAGCAGTTCTTC. Protein product: CASSFPSGGGYSNEQFF.

The chain employs TRBV5-1 and TRBJ1-2, with D unresolved. Trimming stripped 4 bases from V and 2 bases from J, with 9 bases between. The CDR3 runs 13 residues. Per germline, CDR1 SGHRS and CDR2 YFSETQ. DNA for the CDR3: TGCGCCAGCAGCCCTACACCCAACTATGGCTACACCTTC. Residues: CASSPTPNYGYTF.

In this sample, this clonotype turned up a few times. The chain combines TRBV3-1 with TRBJ2-6; maybe TRBD1 (6 bases). The V end was cut by 4 bases, the J end by 4 bases, with 14 bases between. Germline assignment: CDR1 LGHDT and CDR2 YNNKEL (reference sequence). The CDR3 covers 16 residues. DNA of the CDR3: TGTGCCAGCAGCCCTCCTCGGACAGACGGGGCCAACGTCCTGACTTTC. Its protein product is CASSPPRTDGANVLTF.